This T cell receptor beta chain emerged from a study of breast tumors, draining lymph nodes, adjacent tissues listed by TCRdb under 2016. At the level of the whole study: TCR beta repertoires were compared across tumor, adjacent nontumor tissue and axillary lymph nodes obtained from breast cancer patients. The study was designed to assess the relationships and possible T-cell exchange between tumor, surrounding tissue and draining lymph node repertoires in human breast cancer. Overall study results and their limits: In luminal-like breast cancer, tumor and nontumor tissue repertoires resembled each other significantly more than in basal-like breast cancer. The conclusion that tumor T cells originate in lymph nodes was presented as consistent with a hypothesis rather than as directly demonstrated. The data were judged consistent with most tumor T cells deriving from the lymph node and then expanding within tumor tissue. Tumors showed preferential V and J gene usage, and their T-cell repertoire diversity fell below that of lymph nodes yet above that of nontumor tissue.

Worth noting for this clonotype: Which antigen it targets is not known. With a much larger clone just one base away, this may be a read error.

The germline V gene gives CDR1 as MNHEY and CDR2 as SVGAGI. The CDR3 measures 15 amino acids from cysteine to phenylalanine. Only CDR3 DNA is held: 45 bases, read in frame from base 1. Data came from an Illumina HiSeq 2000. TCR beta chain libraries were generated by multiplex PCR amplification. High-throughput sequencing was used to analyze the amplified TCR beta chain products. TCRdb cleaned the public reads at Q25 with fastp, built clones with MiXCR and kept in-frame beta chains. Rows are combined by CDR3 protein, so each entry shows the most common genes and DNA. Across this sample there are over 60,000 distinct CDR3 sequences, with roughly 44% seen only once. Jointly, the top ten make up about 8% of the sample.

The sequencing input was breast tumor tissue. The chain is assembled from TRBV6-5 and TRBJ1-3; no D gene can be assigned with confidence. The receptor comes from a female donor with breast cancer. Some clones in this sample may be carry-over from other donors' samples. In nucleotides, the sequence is TGTGCCAGCAGTCACTCTTGGGCCTCTGGAAACACCATATATTTT. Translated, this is CASSHSWASGNTIYF.